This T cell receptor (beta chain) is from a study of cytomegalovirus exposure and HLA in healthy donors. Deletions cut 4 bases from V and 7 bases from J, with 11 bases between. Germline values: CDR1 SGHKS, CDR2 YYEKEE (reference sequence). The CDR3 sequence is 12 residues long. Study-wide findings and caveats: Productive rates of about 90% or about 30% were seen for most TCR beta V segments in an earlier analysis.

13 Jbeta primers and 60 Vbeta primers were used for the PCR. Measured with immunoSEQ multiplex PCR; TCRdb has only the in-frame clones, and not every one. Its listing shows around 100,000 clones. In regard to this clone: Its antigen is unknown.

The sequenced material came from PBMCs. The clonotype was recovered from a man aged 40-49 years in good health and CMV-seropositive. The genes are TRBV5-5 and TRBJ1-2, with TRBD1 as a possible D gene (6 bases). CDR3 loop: CASSVGQFGYTF. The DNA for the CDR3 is TGTGCCAGCAGCGTTGGACAGTTTGGCTACACCTTC.